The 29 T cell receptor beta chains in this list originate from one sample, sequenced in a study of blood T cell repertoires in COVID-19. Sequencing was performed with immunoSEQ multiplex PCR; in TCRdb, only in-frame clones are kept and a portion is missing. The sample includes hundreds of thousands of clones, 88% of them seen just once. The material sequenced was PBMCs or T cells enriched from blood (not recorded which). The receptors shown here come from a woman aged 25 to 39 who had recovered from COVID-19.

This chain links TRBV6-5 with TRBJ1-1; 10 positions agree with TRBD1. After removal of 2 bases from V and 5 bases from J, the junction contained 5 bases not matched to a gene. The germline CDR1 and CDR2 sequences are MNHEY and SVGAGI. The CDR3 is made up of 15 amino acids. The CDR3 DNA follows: TGTGCCAGCAGTTACAGGAGACAGGGGGCAACTGAAGCTTTCTTT. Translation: CASSYRRQGATEAFF.

CDR3: CSVVGQGVAEQYF. In DNA, the CDR3 is TGCAGCGTTGTTGGACAGGGGGTCGCCGAGCAGTACTTC. This sequence joins TRBV29-1 and TRBJ2-7; 10 positions agree with TRBD1. There are 13 residues in the CDR3. V dropped 4 bases and J dropped 6; count of bases not matched to a gene: 6. Germline-derived CDR1 and CDR2 are SQVTM and ANQGSEA.

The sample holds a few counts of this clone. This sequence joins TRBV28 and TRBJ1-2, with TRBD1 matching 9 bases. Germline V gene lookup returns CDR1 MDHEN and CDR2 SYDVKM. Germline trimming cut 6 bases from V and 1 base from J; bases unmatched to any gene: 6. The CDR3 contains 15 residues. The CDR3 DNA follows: TGTGCCAGCAGCCATAGACAGGGGGATAACTATGGCTACACCTTC. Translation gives CASSHRQGDNYGYTF.

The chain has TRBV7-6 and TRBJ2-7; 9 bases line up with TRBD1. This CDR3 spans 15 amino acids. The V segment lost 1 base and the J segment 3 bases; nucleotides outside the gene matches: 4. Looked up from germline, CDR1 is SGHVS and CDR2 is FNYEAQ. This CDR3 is CASSLGDRVIYEQYF. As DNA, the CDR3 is TGTGCCAGCAGCTTAGGGGACAGGGTTATCTACGAGCAGTACTTC.

The chain's CDR3 is CASSAGTSVGLSSYNEQFF. The CDR3 DNA sequence: TGTGCCAGCAGCGCAGGGACTAGCGTAGGGCTCAGCTCCTACAATGAGCAGTTCTTC. The chain carries TRBV7-3 and TRBJ2-1; 10 bases match TRBD2. The CDR3 sequence is 19 residues long. Germline V gene sequence: CDR1 SGHTA, CDR2 FQGTGA. V trimming: 5 bases; J trimming: 0 bases; junction bases outside the gene matches: 13.

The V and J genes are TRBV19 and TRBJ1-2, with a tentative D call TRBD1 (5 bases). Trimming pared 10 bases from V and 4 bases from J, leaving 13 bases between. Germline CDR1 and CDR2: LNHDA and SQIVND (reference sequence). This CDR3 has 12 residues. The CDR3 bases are TGTGCCACCAAGACAGCACCCTATGGCTACACCTTC. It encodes CATKTAPYGYTF. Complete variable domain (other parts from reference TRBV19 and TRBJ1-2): DGGITQSPKYLFRKEGQNVTLSCEQNLNHDAMYWYRQDPGQGLRLIYYSQIVNDFQKGDIAEGYSVSREKKESFPLTVTSAQKNPTAFYLCATKTAPYGYTFGSGTRLTVV.

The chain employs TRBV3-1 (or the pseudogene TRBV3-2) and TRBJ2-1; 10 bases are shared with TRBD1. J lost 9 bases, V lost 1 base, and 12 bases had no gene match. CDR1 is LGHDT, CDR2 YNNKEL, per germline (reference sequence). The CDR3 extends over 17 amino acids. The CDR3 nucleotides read TGTGCCAGCAGCCAAGGCCCGGGACAGGGGATCTACGGTGAGCAGTTCTTC. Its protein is CASSQGPGQGIYGEQFF.

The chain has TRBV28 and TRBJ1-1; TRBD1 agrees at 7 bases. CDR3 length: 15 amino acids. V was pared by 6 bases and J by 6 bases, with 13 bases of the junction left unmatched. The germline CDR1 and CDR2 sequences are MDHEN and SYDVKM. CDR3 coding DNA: TGTGCCAGCAGGTACCCCACACAGGGGACCCCTGAAGCTTTCTTT. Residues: CASRYPTQGTPEAFF.

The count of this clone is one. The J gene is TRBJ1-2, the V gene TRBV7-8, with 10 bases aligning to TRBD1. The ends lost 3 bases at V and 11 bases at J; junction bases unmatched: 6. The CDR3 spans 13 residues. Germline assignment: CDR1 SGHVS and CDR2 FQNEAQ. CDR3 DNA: TGTGCCAGCAGCTTGACAGGGGGCCTGGGGTACACCTTC. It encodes CASSLTGGLGYTF.

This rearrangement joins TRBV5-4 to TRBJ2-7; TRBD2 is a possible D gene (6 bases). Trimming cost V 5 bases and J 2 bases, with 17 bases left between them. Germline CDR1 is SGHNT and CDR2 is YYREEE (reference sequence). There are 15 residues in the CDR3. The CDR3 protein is CASRRSGTPAYEQYF. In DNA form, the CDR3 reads TGTGCCAGCAGACGTTCCGGGACTCCAGCCTACGAGCAGTACTTC.

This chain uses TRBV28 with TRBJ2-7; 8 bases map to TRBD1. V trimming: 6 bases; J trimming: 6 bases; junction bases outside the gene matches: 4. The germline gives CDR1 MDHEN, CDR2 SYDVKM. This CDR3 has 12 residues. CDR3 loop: CASRLQGGEQYF. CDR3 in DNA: TGTGCCAGCAGGTTACAGGGGGGCGAGCAGTACTTC.

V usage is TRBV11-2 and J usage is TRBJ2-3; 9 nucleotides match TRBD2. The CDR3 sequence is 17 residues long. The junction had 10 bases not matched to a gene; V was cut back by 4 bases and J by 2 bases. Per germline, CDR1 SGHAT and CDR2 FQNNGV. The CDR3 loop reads CASSSSKVAGVTDTQYF. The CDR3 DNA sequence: TGTGCCAGCAGCTCCTCGAAGGTAGCGGGGGTCACAGATACGCAGTATTTT.

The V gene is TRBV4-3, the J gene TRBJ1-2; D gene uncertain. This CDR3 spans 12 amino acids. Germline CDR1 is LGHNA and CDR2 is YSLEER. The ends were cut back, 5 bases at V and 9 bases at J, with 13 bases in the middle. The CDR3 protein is CASSVSAGSYTF. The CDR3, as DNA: TGCGCCAGCAGCGTCTCGGCGGGGAGCTACACCTTC.

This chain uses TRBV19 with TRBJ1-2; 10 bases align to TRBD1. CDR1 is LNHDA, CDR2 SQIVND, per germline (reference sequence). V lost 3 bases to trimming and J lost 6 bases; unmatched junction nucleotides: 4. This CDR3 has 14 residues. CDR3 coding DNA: TGTGCCAGTAGTATGCTGGACAGGGGGGATGGCTACACCTTC. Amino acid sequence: CASSMLDRGDGYTF. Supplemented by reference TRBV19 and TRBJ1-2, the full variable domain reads DGGITQSPKYLFRKEGQNVTLSCEQNLNHDAMYWYRQDPGQGLRLIYYSQIVNDFQKGDIAEGYSVSREKKESFPLTVTSAQKNPTAFYLCASSMLDRGDGYTFGSGTRLTVV.

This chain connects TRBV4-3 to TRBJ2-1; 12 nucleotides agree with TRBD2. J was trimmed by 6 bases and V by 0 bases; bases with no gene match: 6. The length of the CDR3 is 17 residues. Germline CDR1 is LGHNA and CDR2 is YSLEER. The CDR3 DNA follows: TGCGCCAGCAGCCAAGATCCAGGACTAGCGGGGCGCAATGAGCAGTTCTTC. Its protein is CASSQDPGLAGRNEQFF.

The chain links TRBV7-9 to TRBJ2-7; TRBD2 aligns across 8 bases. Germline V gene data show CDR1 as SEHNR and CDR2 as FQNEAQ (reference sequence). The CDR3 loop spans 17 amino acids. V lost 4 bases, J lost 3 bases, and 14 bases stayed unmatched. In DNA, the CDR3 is TGTGCCAGCAGCTGGGCGGGGGGAAGCTCATATTTCTACGAGCAGTACTTC. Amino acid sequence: CASSWAGGSSYFYEQYF. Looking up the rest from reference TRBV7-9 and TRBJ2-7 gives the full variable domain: DTGVSQNPRHKITKRGQNVTFRCDPISEHNRLYWYRQTLGQGPEFLTYFQNEAQLEKSRLLSDRFSAERPKGSFSTLEIQRTEQGDSAMYLCASSWAGGSSYFYEQYFGPGTRLTVT.

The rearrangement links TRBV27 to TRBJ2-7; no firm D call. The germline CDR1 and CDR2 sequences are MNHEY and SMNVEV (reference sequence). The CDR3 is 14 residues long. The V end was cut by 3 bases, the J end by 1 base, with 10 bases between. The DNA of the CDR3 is TGTGCCAGCAGTTTGTCAGGTCCGTCCTACGAGCAGTACTTC. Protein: CASSLSGPSYEQYF.

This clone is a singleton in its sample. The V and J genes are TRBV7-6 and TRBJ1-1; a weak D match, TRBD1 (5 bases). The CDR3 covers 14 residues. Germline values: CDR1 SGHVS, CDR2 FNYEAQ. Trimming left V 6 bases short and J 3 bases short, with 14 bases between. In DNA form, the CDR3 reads TGTGCCAGCAGGTACTTGGGGGGGGACACTGAAGCTTTCTTT. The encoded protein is CASRYLGGDTEAFF.

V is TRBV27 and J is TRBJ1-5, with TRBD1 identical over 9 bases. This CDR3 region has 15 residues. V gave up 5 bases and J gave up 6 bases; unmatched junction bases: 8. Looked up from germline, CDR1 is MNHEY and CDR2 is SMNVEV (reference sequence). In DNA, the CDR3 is TGTGCCAGCAGTGTCGAGGGACAGGGTGGTCAGCCCCAGCATTTT. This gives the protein CASSVEGQGGQPQHF.

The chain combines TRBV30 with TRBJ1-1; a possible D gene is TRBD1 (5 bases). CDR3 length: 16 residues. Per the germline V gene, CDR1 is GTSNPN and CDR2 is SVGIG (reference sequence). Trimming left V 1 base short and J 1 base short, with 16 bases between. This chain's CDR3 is CAWSAIGTYRNTEAFF. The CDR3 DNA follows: TGTGCCTGGAGTGCAATCGGGACTTACCGGAACACTGAAGCTTTCTTT.

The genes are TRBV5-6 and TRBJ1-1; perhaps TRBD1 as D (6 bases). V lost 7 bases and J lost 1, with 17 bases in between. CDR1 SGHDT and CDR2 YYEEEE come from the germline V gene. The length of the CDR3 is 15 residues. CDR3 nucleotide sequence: TGTGCCAGCGGTCCACAGGGTCGGCCGAACACTGAAGCTTTCTTT. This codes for CASGPQGRPNTEAFF.

This CDR3 is CASSSQGAYLDSPLHF. CDR3 DNA sequence: TGTGCCAGCAGTTCACAGGGCGCTTACTTGGATTCACCCCTCCACTTT. The rearrangement uses TRBV27 and TRBJ1-6; D perhaps matches TRBD1 (6 bases). Germline values: CDR1 MNHEY, CDR2 SMNVEV (reference sequence). The CDR3 covers 16 residues. Trimming removed 4 bases at V and 8 bases at J, with 18 bases between.

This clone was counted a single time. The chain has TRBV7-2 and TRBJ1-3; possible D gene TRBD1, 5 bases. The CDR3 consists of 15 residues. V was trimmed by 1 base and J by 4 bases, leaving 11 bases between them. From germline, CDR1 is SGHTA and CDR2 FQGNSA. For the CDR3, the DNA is TGTGCCAGCAGCTTAGGCTTTGACAGAGGAAACACCATATATTTT. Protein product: CASSLGFDRGNTIYF.

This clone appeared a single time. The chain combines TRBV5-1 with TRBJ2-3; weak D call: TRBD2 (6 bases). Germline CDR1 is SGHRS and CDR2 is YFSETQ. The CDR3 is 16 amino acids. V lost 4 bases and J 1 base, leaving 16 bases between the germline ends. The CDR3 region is CASSPWGPSGTDTQYF. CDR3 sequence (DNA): TGCGCCAGCAGCCCATGGGGTCCTAGCGGCACAGATACGCAGTATTTT. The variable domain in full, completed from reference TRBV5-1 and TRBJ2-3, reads KAGVTQTPRYLIKTRGQQVTLSCSPISGHRSVSWYQQTPGQGLQFLFEYFSETQRNKGNFPGRFSGRQFSNSRSEMNVSTLELGDSALYLCASSPWGPSGTDTQYFGPGTRLTVL.

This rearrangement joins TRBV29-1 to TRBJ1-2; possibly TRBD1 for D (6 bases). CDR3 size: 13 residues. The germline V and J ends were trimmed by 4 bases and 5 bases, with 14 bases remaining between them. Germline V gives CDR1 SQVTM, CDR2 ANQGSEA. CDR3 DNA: TGCAGCGTTGTGATACAGGGAGAGTATGGCTACACCTTC. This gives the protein CSVVIQGEYGYTF.

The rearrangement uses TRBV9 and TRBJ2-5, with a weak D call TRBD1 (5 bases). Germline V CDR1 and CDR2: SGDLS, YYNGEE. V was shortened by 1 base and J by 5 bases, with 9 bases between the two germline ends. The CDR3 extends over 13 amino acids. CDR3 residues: CASSVQGWETQYF. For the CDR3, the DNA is TGTGCCAGCAGCGTACAGGGTTGGGAGACCCAGTACTTC.

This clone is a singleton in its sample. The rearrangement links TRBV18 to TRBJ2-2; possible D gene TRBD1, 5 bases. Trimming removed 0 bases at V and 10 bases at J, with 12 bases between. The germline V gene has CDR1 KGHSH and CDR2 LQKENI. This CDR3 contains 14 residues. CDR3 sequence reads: CASSPPSTAPELFF. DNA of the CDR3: TGTGCCAGCTCACCACCGTCGACAGCCCCGGAGCTGTTTTTT. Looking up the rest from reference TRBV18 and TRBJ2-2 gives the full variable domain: NAGVMQNPRHLVRRRGQEARLRCSPMKGHSHVYWYRQLPEEGLKFMVYLQKENIIDESGMPKERFSAEFPKEGPSILRIQQVVRGDSAAYFCASSPPSTAPELFFGEGSRLTVL.

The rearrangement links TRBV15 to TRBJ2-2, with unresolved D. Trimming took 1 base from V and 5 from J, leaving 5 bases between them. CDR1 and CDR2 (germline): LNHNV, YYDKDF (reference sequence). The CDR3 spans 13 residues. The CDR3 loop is CATSRGATGELFF. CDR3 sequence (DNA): TGTGCCACCAGCAGAGGCGCAACCGGGGAGCTGTTTTTT.

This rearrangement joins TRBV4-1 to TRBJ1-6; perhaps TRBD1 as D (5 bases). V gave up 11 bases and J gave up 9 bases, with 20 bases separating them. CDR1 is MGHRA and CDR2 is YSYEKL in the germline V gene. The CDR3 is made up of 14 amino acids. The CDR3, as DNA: TGCGCCGCTAAAGGCGGGGACCAAAGTTCACCCCTCCACTTT. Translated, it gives CAAKGGDQSSPLHF.